A single sample is the source of the 26 T cell receptor beta chains below, sequenced in a study of cytomegalovirus exposure and HLA in healthy donors. Use of 60 Vbeta and 13 Jbeta primers characterized the PCR. Clones were read by immunoSEQ multiplex PCR, and TCRdb kept only the in-frame ones, dropping some. The sample lists fewer than 200,000 clones, about 65% occurring once. Sequenced material: PBMCs. Source of these receptors: a man in his forties in good health and CMV-seropositive.

This clone occurred a few times. The V call is TRBV10-3, the J call TRBJ2-7, with D possibly matching TRBD2 (5 bases). Between the trimmed V and J ends, which lost 3 bases and 5 bases, there was a span of 23 bases. This CDR3 has 17 amino acids. Germline CDR1 ENHRY, CDR2 SYGVKD. CDR3 residues: CAISENFPPRGDDEQYF. The CDR3 DNA reads as TGTGCCATCAGTGAAAACTTCCCCCCCCGGGGAGACGACGAGCAGTACTTC.

The genes are TRBV29-1 and TRBJ2-7; weak D call: TRBD2 (5 bases). Germline loops: CDR1 SQVTM, CDR2 ANQGSEA. The CDR3 covers 11 residues. The V end lost 4 bases, the J end lost 5 bases, and 9 bases lay between the germline ends. CDR3 coding DNA: TGCAGCGTTGGAGGGCAGGACGAGCAGTACTTC. Translating gives CSVGGQDEQYF.

The rearrangement uses TRBV19 and TRBJ1-5; unclear D gene. Germline loops: CDR1 LNHDA, CDR2 SQIVND (reference sequence). The CDR3 has 12 amino acids. The V end lost 6 bases, the J end lost 6 bases, and 9 bases lay between the germline ends. CDR3: CASRGVAQPQHF. The CDR3 coding sequence is TGTGCCAGTAGAGGAGTTGCTCAGCCCCAGCATTTT.

This chain joins TRBV7-9 and TRBJ2-7; 12 bases are shared with TRBD1. Germline V lookup: CDR1 SEHNR, CDR2 FQNEAQ (reference sequence). Losses at the gene ends were 3 bases for V and 5 bases for J; bases not matched to a gene: 5. This CDR3 has 15 residues. This chain's CDR3 is CASSLGGQGAHEQYF. The CDR3 bases are TGTGCCAGCAGCTTGGGGGGACAGGGGGCCCACGAGCAGTACTTC.

This chain connects TRBV7-3 to TRBJ2-1; D may be TRBD1 (6 bases). The CDR3 has 14 residues. CDR1 and CDR2 (germline): SGHTA, FQGTGA. Deletions cut 0 bases from V and 7 bases from J, with 10 bases between. This chain's CDR3 is CASSLTRDTNEQFF. Written as DNA, the CDR3 is TGTGCCAGCAGCTTAACCCGGGACACTAATGAGCAGTTCTTC.

The rearrangement links TRBV15 to TRBJ1-1; a possible D gene is TRBD1 (6 bases). The CDR3 has 14 amino acids. Germline-derived CDR1 and CDR2 are LNHNV and YYDKDF (reference sequence). V shed 4 bases and J shed 6 bases, with 15 bases lying between them. CDR3 coding DNA: TGTGCCACCAGCACCACAGGGATAGGCCCTGAAGCTTTCTTT. Translation: CATSTTGIGPEAFF.

As regards this clone: The same CDR3 also results from other DNA sequences found in this sample. The chain carries TRBV6-5 and TRBJ1-1, with D tentatively TRBD1 (6 bases). Germline V gene data show CDR1 as MNHEY and CDR2 as SVGAGI. This CDR3 spans 13 amino acids. Trimming took off 6 bases at V and 5 bases at J, with 13 bases between the two ends. The DNA of the CDR3 is TGTGCCAGCAGACAGGGATGGGAAACTGAAGCTTTCTTT. Its translation: CASRQGWETEAFF.

A single count supports this clone. The chain couples TRBV18 to TRBJ1-5; 7 bases align to TRBD1. Germline CDR1 and CDR2: KGHSH and LQKENI. This CDR3 has 16 residues. J lost 1 base, V lost 2 bases, and 5 bases had no gene match. The CDR3 coding sequence is TGTGCCAGCTCACCAACGGGCAGGGGGAGCAATCAGCCCCAGCATTTT. The encoded protein is CASSPTGRGSNQPQHF.

This chain uses TRBV5-4 with TRBJ2-7; 11 bases agree with TRBD1. The CDR3 spans 15 residues. V was pared by 5 bases and J by 2 bases, with 6 bases of the junction left unmatched. Germline CDR1 SGHNT, CDR2 YYREEE (reference sequence). The CDR3 here is CASSRDRGATYEQYF. DNA for the CDR3: TGTGCCAGCAGTAGGGACAGGGGGGCTACCTACGAGCAGTACTTC.

CDR3 loop: CASSSRLAGGLNEQFF. DNA for the CDR3: TGTGCCAGCAGCTCAAGACTAGCGGGGGGGCTCAATGAGCAGTTCTTC. This sequence joins TRBV4-2 and TRBJ2-1; 14 bases align to TRBD2. The CDR3 runs to 16 residues. The V and J ends lost 5 bases and 6 bases, in that order; junction bases with no gene match: 6. Germline lookup yields CDR1 LGHNA and CDR2 YNFKEQ.

Remarks on this clone: Because it lacks the conserved phenylalanine or tryptophan at the end, this CDR3 is likely a read error. It is unclear where the CDR3 begins or ends on the DNA, so no DNA is shown, and the CDR3 is as TCRdb lists it. The CDR3 sequence is CASSIGGDRGPLSLS. This rearrangement joins TRBV19 to TRBJ1-1; the table gives TRBD1 as D, unverified against the DNA. Germline CDR1 LNHDA, CDR2 SQIVND (reference sequence). From its first to its last residue, the CDR3 has 15 amino acids.

This clone showed up just once. This chain links TRBV5-4 with TRBJ2-5; D might be TRBD1 (6 bases). The germline CDR1 and CDR2 sequences are SGHNT and YYREEE (reference sequence). The CDR3 runs to 14 residues. V lost 4 bases, J lost 3 bases, and 13 bases lay in between. The CDR3 loop is CASSHIEGEETQYF. The CDR3 DNA follows: TGTGCCAGCAGCCACATCGAGGGGGAAGAGACCCAGTACTTC.

This clone was counted between two and nine times. The CDR3 region has the DNA TGTGCCAGCAGCATGCCTGGGGACAGTGAAGCTTTCTTT. This encodes CASSMPGDSEAFF. This chain links TRBV5-4 with TRBJ1-1; TRBD1 matches at 7 bases. CDR1 is SGHNT and CDR2 is YYREEE in the germline V gene (reference sequence). After removal of 4 bases from V and 7 bases from J, the junction contained 7 bases not matched to a gene. CDR3 length: 13 amino acids.

This clone was seen a handful of times. This sequence joins TRBV7-2 and TRBJ1-5; no firm D call. The V gene's germline CDR1 is SGHTA and CDR2 FQGNSA. The V gene lost 4 bases and the J gene lost 1 base, with 8 bases spanning the gap. This CDR3 is built from 14 residues. The CDR3 is CASSSGLSNQPQHF. CDR3 nucleotide sequence: TGTGCCAGCAGCTCTGGACTGAGCAATCAGCCCCAGCATTTT. Complete variable domain (other parts from reference TRBV7-2 and TRBJ1-5): GAGVSQSPSNKVTEKGKDVELRCDPISGHTALYWYRQSLGQGLEFLIYFQGNSAPDKSGLPSDRFSAERTGGSVSTLTIQRTQQEDSAVYLCASSSGLSNQPQHFGDGTRLSIL.

The chain links TRBV9 to TRBJ1-2; 8 bases are shared with TRBD1. This CDR3 spans 16 amino acids. Germline CDR1 and CDR2: SGDLS and YYNGEE. Trimming at V came to 0 bases and at J to 5 bases, leaving 9 bases not matched to a gene. The CDR3, as DNA: TGTGCCAGCAGCGTAGAAGCGGACAGGGCTTCATATGGCTACACCTTC. Residues: CASSVEADRASYGYTF.

The gene calls are TRBV11-3 and TRBJ2-7; TRBD1 is a possible D gene (6 bases). Germline V lookup: CDR1 SGHNT, CDR2 YENEEA. This CDR3 is built from 14 residues. Trimming removed 5 bases at V and 2 bases at J, with 13 bases between. The CDR3 loop is CASSPYRAPYEQYF. For the CDR3, the DNA is TGTGCCAGCAGCCCATACAGGGCGCCCTACGAGCAGTACTTC.

About this clone: Other DNA variants within this sample encode the same CDR3. The J gene is TRBJ2-5, the V gene TRBV18; no reliable D call. V was clipped by 6 bases and J by 1 base, with 12 bases between them. The CDR3 consists of 14 residues. Germline CDR1 is KGHSH and CDR2 is LQKENI. In DNA form, the CDR3 reads TGTGCCAGCTCCCTCAATGGCGGCCAAGAGACCCAGTACTTC. This sequence encodes CASSLNGGQETQYF.

Only a few counts were recorded for this clone. This chain connects TRBV6-5 to TRBJ1-5; no clear D gene. Per germline, CDR1 MNHEY and CDR2 SVGAGI. The CDR3 covers 14 residues. V was clipped by 5 bases and J by 5 bases, with 13 bases between them. CDR3 region: CASSESSDYQPQHF. For the CDR3, the DNA is TGTGCCAGCAGTGAAAGTTCAGATTATCAGCCCCAGCATTTT.

This clone has more than one count but fewer than ten. V is TRBV7-3 and J is TRBJ2-3, with 9 bases lining up with TRBD2. This CDR3 has 18 residues. Germline-derived CDR1 and CDR2 are SGHTA and FQGTGA. V lost 3 bases, J lost 4 bases, and 14 bases stayed unmatched. The CDR3 loop is CASSLRPLAGGRADTQYF. In DNA form, the CDR3 reads TGTGCCAGCAGCTTGCGTCCGTTGGCGGGGGGGCGGGCAGATACGCAGTATTTT.

The CDR3 DNA follows: TGTGCCAGCAGCTCACAGGGAGAAGCTTTCTTT. It encodes CASSSQGEAFF. This sequence joins TRBV5-4 and TRBJ1-1; TRBD1 might be the D (6 bases). The V end lost 3 bases, the J end lost 8 bases, and 8 bases lay between the germline ends. The CDR3 runs to 11 residues. Germline assignment: CDR1 SGHNT and CDR2 YYREEE (reference sequence).

The V call is TRBV9, the J call TRBJ2-6; D remains ambiguous. The V gene's germline CDR1 is SGDLS and CDR2 YYNGEE. The CDR3 loop spans 17 amino acids. Trimming took off 0 bases at V and 2 bases at J, with 12 bases between the two ends. Here the CDR3 DNA reads TGTGCCAGCAGCGTAGGACAACAGTACCCTGGGGCCAACGTCCTGACTTTC. Translated: CASSVGQQYPGANVLTF.

The V and J genes are TRBV10-3 and TRBJ1-3; D is perhaps TRBD1 (5 bases). Trimming stripped 10 bases from V and 4 bases from J, with 23 bases between. The V gene's germline CDR1 is ENHRY and CDR2 SYGVKD. The CDR3 is 16 residues long. The CDR3 region is CATQPSGGSTGNTIYF. DNA for the CDR3: TGTGCCACCCAACCCTCGGGGGGGTCGACCGGAAACACCATATATTTT.

This chain connects TRBV6-6 to TRBJ2-1, with 8 bases that match TRBD1. This CDR3 contains 16 residues. V shed 2 bases and J 2 bases; nucleotides not matched to a gene: 5. Germline CDR1 reads MNHNY; CDR2 reads SVGAGI (reference sequence). CDR3 sequence: CASSYKQGVTYNEQFF. The CDR3 region has the DNA TGTGCCAGCAGTTACAAACAGGGGGTAACCTACAATGAGCAGTTCTTC.

The rearrangement joins TRBV5-1 to TRBJ2-5; 12 positions agree with TRBD2. The CDR3 sequence is 14 residues long. Trimming cost V 3 bases and J 5 bases; bases outside gene matches: 2. Looked up from germline, CDR1 is SGHRS and CDR2 is YFSETQ. For the CDR3, the DNA is TGCGCCAGCAGCTGGACTAGCGGGGAGGAGACCCAGTACTTC. Protein product: CASSWTSGEETQYF.

This rearrangement joins TRBV5-4 to TRBJ2-5; 7 nucleotides align to TRBD1. Germline V gene sequence: CDR1 SGHNT, CDR2 YYREEE (reference sequence). J lost 3 bases, V lost 4 bases, and 9 bases had no gene match. The CDR3 runs to 15 residues. The CDR3 is CASSRRQGLEETQYF. The DNA of the CDR3 is TGTGCCAGCAGCCGGAGACAGGGCTTAGAAGAGACCCAGTACTTC.

V usage is TRBV19 and J usage is TRBJ1-2; D is unclear. Trimming stripped 4 bases from V and 3 bases from J, with 3 bases between. CDR3 length: 11 residues. The germline V gene has CDR1 LNHDA and CDR2 SQIVND (reference sequence). The CDR3 sequence: CASSTDYGYTF. In DNA form, the CDR3 reads TGTGCCAGTAGTACTGACTATGGCTACACCTTC.